These T cell receptor beta chains were read from a single sample in a study of T-cell memory formation after mild COVID-19. TCRdb re-derived calls from the 5' RACE reads in MiXCR, one entry per CDR3 protein. The sample has around 180,000 distinct CDR3 sequences, more than 15% seen once. Source material: PBMCs or a T cell subset sorted from them (not recorded which). The receptors were gathered from an adult woman who had mild COVID-19 (a few samples of this study predate the infection). Cell type and time point are not known. Each CDR3 is given without its conserved first and last residue. The order of the fields is V gene, clone size, CDR3 protein. Size is omitted from some rows. Given values are once, few, many or a class for expanded clones.

V gene: TRBV3-1
clone size: few
CDR3 protein: ASSPGRGRRTETQY

V gene: TRBV24-1
clone size: .
CDR3 protein: ATSDLQTSGATDTQY

V gene: TRBV6-4
clone size: .
CDR3 protein: ASSEGSSTNEKLF

V gene: TRBV6-5
clone size: .
CDR3 protein: ASNPSGGGTGELF

V gene: TRBV5-1
clone size: few
CDR3 protein: ASRGSGEYNEQF

V gene: TRBV24-1
clone size: .
CDR3 protein: ATSDLAGTSVVNEQF

V gene: TRBV12-3/TRBV12-4
clone size: few
CDR3 protein: ASRGQGANGYT

V gene: TRBV29-1
clone size: few
CDR3 protein: SVSRGYSNEQY

V gene: TRBV12-3/TRBV12-4
clone size: few
CDR3 protein: ASSSLPGTGVIYGYT

V gene: TRBV6-5
clone size: many
CDR3 protein: ASSYFHSGANVLT

V gene: TRBV7-9
clone size: few
CDR3 protein: ASLIDGRNTEAF

V gene: TRBV5-1
clone size: .
CDR3 protein: ASSQGDGDTQY

V gene: TRBV23-1
clone size: many
CDR3 protein: ASVGLGGQY

V gene: TRBV4-3
clone size: .
CDR3 protein: ASSQDYGVGTQY

V gene: TRBV23-1
clone size: .
CDR3 protein: ASSQSSRVSRNQPQH

V gene: TRBV6-2/TRBV6-3
clone size: .
CDR3 protein: ASRQTEAF

V gene: TRBV29-1
clone size: few
CDR3 protein: SVVGAYEQY

V gene: TRBV5-1
clone size: .
CDR3 protein: ASSFGWSGTSTDTQY

V gene: TRBV6-1
clone size: few
CDR3 protein: ASIMGESYEQY

V gene: TRBV3-1
clone size: .
CDR3 protein: ASSQEISPLH

V gene: TRBV19
clone size: few
CDR3 protein: ASSPSMRLAGGRSDEQF

V gene: TRBV18
clone size: .
CDR3 protein: ASSPGTNTDTQY

V gene: TRBV11-2
clone size: .
CDR3 protein: ASSLRRSPSGDDYGYT

V gene: TRBV3-1
clone size: .
CDR3 protein: ASSRGAASYNEQF

V gene: TRBV10-1
clone size: .
CDR3 protein: ASRTSFTGELF

V gene: TRBV12-3/TRBV12-4
clone size: few
CDR3 protein: ASTRGGGAYEQY

V gene: TRBV11-3
clone size: few
CDR3 protein: ASSPPGLASSYNEQF

V gene: TRBV12-3/TRBV12-4
clone size: .
CDR3 protein: ASSPFRSYNEQF

V gene: TRBV20-1
clone size: .
CDR3 protein: SARRTGGETQY

V gene: TRBV4-1
clone size: once
CDR3 protein: ASSPSAKGWGLNTEAF

V gene: TRBV3-1
clone size: few
CDR3 protein: ASSQPSRTGGYEQY